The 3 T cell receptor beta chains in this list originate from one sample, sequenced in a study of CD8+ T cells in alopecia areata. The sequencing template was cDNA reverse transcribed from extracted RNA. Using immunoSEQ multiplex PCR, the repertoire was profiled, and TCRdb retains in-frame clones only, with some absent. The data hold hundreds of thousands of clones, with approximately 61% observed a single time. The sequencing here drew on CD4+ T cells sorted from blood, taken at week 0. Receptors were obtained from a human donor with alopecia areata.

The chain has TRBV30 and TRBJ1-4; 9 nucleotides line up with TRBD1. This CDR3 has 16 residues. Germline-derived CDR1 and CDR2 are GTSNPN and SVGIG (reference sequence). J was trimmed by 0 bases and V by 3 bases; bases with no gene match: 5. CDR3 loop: CAWSLGQGSTNEKLFF. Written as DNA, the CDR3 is TGTGCCTGGAGCTTGGGACAGGGCTCAACTAATGAAAAACTGTTTTTT.

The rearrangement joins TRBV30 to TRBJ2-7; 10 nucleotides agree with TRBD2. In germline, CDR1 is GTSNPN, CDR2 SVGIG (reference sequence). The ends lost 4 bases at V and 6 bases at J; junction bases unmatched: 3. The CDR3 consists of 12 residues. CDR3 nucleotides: TGTGCCTGGACTAGCGGGGGTCCCGAGCAGTACTTC. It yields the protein CAWTSGGPEQYF. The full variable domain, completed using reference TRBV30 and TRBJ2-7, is SQTIHQWPATLVQPVGSPLSLECTVEGTSNPNLYWYRQAAGRGLQLLFYSVGIGQISSEVPQNLSASRPQDRQFILSSKKLLLSDSGFYLCAWTSGGPEQYFGPGTRLTVT.

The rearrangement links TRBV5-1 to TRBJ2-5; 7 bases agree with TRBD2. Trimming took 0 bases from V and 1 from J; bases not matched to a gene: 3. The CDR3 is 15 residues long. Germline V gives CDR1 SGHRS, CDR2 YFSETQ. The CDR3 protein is CASSLAPGGQETQYF. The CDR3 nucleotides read TGCGCCAGCAGCTTGGCCCCGGGGGGCCAAGAGACCCAGTACTTC.